Below, 26 T cell receptor beta chains from the same sample are listed, as sequenced in a study of PD-1 blockade in classical Hodgkin lymphoma (TCRdb year 2020). The time point label for this specimen denotes: cycle 2 day 1 (C2D1) of nivolumab. All trial patients had relapsed after autologous stem cell transplantation, with cohorts A, B and C differing in prior brentuximab vedotin exposure. To prepare the library, the immunoSEQ multiplex PCR assay was applied. What TCRdb holds here is the immuneACCESS table cut down to in-frame rearrangements. Part of the clones is not present; checked against another copy, under half of the missing clones reflect an unresolved V gene, and the others are unexplained. The table for this sample lists approximately 18,000 clones; around 80% of them were counted only once. The top ten clonotypes cover roughly a quarter of the sample. The sequencing used peripheral blood mononuclear cells (PBMCs), collected before the second cycle of nivolumab. The receptor set was obtained from a human donor with classical Hodgkin lymphoma.

The gene calls are TRBV11-1 and TRBJ2-2, with 8 bases matching TRBD1. The length of the CDR3 is 16 residues. The germline V gene encodes CDR1 SGHAT and CDR2 FQDESV (reference sequence). V lost 1 base to trimming and J lost 2 bases; unmatched junction nucleotides: 3. CDR3 DNA sequence: TGTGCCAGCAGCTTAGTAGACAGGGGAAACACCGGGGAGCTGTTTTTT. The encoded protein is CASSLVDRGNTGELFF.

This clone was recorded once. This rearrangement joins TRBV5-5 to TRBJ1-2; D remains ambiguous. The V end lost 1 base, the J end lost 4 bases, and 8 bases lay between the germline ends. CDR3 length: 13 residues. Germline V gives CDR1 SGHKS, CDR2 YYEKEE (reference sequence). CDR3 sequence reads: CASSLLQTYGYTF. CDR3 bases: TGTGCCAGCAGCTTGCTACAGACCTATGGCTACACCTTC.

This clone was detected only a few times. This sequence joins TRBV4-2 and TRBJ2-2, with 12 bases fitting TRBD2. CDR3 length: 16 amino acids. V lost 4 bases to trimming and J lost 1 base; unmatched junction nucleotides: 1. Germline values: CDR1 LGHNA, CDR2 YNFKEQ. CDR3 DNA sequence: TGTGCCAGCAGCCCGACTAGCGGGGGGAACACCGGGGAGCTGTTTTTT. Residues: CASSPTSGGNTGELFF.

This clone has only one observation. The chain uses TRBV7-2 and TRBJ2-1; D is unclear. V dropped 4 bases and J dropped 5 bases, with 12 bases sitting between them. There are 14 residues in the CDR3. The germline gives CDR1 SGHTA, CDR2 FQGNSA. The DNA of the CDR3 is TGTGCCAGCAGCTCCCTGCTTGGCGACAATGAGCAGTTCTTC. Translation: CASSSLLGDNEQFF.

V gene TRBV4-1 combines with J gene TRBJ1-1, with D possibly being TRBD1 (6 bases). This CDR3 comprises 16 residues. Germline CDR1 and CDR2: MGHRA and YSYEKL. V shed 0 bases and J shed 0 bases, with 11 bases lying between them. CDR3: CASSQDTWGLNTEAFF. CDR3 nucleotide sequence: TGCGCCAGCAGCCAAGACACGTGGGGGCTGAACACTGAAGCTTTCTTT.

The chain uses TRBV27 and TRBJ2-1, with D perhaps matching TRBD2 (7 bases). V lost 7 bases to trimming and J lost 7 bases, with 23 bases between them. The CDR3 runs to 16 residues. CDR1 MNHEY and CDR2 SMNVEV come from the germline V gene (reference sequence). CDR3 nucleotide sequence: TGTGCCAGCAACACCCTTGAGAGGGGGGGCGGTAATGAGCAGTTCTTC. This encodes CASNTLERGGGNEQFF.

V and J are TRBV19 and TRBJ2-3, with a weak D call TRBD1 (6 bases). CDR1 LNHDA and CDR2 SQIVND come from the germline V gene (reference sequence). The CDR3 is made up of 16 amino acids. V lost 6 bases, J lost 1 base, and 17 bases lay in between. The CDR3 sequence: CASREQGLGGTDTQYF. CDR3 in DNA: TGTGCCAGTAGAGAACAGGGTTTAGGAGGCACAGATACGCAGTATTTT.

The CDR3 DNA follows: TGTGCCAGCAGCCCAGGGGGAACTAACTATGGCTACACCTTC. Its translation: CASSPGGTNYGYTF. The chain has TRBV7-8 and TRBJ1-2; 7 bases map to TRBD1. The germline CDR1 and CDR2 sequences are SGHVS and FQNEAQ. V shed 5 bases, J shed 0 bases, and the junction held 3 bases outside the gene matches. The CDR3 runs to 14 residues.

The rearrangement links TRBV6-6 to TRBJ2-7; D remains ambiguous. The CDR3 extends over 16 amino acids. The V gene's germline CDR1 is MNHNY and CDR2 SVGAGI (reference sequence). Trimming left V 2 bases short and J 7 bases short, with 21 bases between. The chain's CDR3 is CASSYGNWFQLGEQYF. The DNA of the CDR3 is TGTGCCAGCAGTTACGGGAACTGGTTCCAGTTGGGGGAGCAGTACTTC.

The gene calls are TRBV5-8 and TRBJ2-1; D is tentatively TRBD1 or TRBD2 (5 bases each). Trimming removed 0 bases at V and 0 bases at J, with 13 bases between. The CDR3 covers 17 residues. In germline, CDR1 is SGHTS, CDR2 YDEGEE. Here the CDR3 DNA reads TGTGCCAGCAGCTTGGTGGGGGTCCTGAGCTCCTACAATGAGCAGTTCTTC. It is translated as CASSLVGVLSSYNEQFF.

The chain recombines TRBV4-1 with TRBJ2-1; TRBD2 is a possible D gene (5 bases). Trimming took 1 base from V and 7 from J, leaving 17 bases between them. Germline values: CDR1 MGHRA, CDR2 YSYEKL. This CDR3 spans 16 amino acids. The CDR3 nucleotides read TGCGCCAGCAGCCAAGGGAAAAGGGAAAGAGGGAATGAGCAGTTCTTC. Its translation is CASSQGKRERGNEQFF.

The chain combines TRBV10-3 with TRBJ1-6; 9 bases line up with TRBD1. The V and J ends lost 5 bases and 7 bases, in that order; junction bases with no gene match: 9. The CDR3 is made up of 16 amino acids. CDR1 and CDR2 (germline): ENHRY, SYGVKD. The CDR3 bases are TGTGCCATCAGTTTTACCACGACAGGGGGAAATTCACCCCTCCACTTT. Translating it yields CAISFTTTGGNSPLHF.

The chain has TRBV5-1 and TRBJ2-7; 8 positions match TRBD2. This CDR3 is built from 16 residues. The J segment lost 2 bases and the V segment lost 0 bases, leaving 7 bases of the junction unmatched. Germline lookup yields CDR1 SGHRS and CDR2 YFSETQ. The CDR3 protein is CASSLDREGSPYEQYF. The CDR3 bases are TGCGCCAGCAGCTTGGATCGGGAGGGGTCCCCCTACGAGCAGTACTTC. Filled out from reference TRBV5-1 and TRBJ2-7, the complete variable domain reads KAGVTQTPRYLIKTRGQQVTLSCSPISGHRSVSWYQQTPGQGLQFLFEYFSETQRNKGNFPGRFSGRQFSNSRSEMNVSTLELGDSALYLCASSLDREGSPYEQYFGPGTRLTVT.

The chain employs TRBV4-3 and TRBJ2-1; the match to TRBD1 covers 8 bases. This CDR3 contains 14 residues. Germline values: CDR1 LGHNA, CDR2 YSLEER. The trim removed 1 base at V and 8 bases at J, leaving 4 bases unmatched. For the CDR3, the DNA is TGCGCCAGCAGCCAAGGGACAGGGAGGTATGAGCAGTTCTTC. Its translation: CASSQGTGRYEQFF.

J is TRBJ1-1 and V is TRBV7-8; D ambiguous. V lost 5 bases, J lost 11 bases, and 15 bases lay in between. This CDR3 contains 12 residues. The germline V gene has CDR1 SGHVS and CDR2 FQNEAQ. CDR3 loop: CASSPDSSWAFF. The CDR3 nucleotides are TGTGCCAGCAGCCCCGATTCTAGTTGGGCTTTCTTT.

The CDR3 reads CASNRGGGTRNTGELFF. The CDR3 DNA is TGTGCCAGCAACCGGGGGGGAGGGACGAGGAACACCGGGGAGCTGTTTTTT. This chain joins TRBV27 and TRBJ2-2; 8 bases align to TRBD2. Germline lookup yields CDR1 MNHEY and CDR2 SMNVEV (reference sequence). V lost 7 bases and J lost 1; bases outside the gene matches: 11. The CDR3 is 17 amino acids.

The table lists this clone with a few counts. This chain links TRBV7-6 with TRBJ2-5; TRBD2 is a possible D gene (5 bases). Germline assignment: CDR1 SGHVS and CDR2 FNYEAQ. V lost 0 bases and J lost 1, with 12 bases in between. The CDR3 consists of 16 residues. CDR3 protein: CASSLAVAGGQETQYF. CDR3 DNA: TGTGCCAGCAGCTTAGCGGTGGCGGGCGGCCAAGAGACCCAGTACTTC.

The chain employs TRBV6-1 and TRBJ1-4, with a tentative D call TRBD1 (5 bases). The CDR3 runs 13 residues. Trimming removed 7 bases at V and 7 bases at J, with 13 bases between. Germline V gene data show CDR1 as MNHNS and CDR2 as SASEGT. The CDR3 reads CASIRGIAEKLFF. DNA of the CDR3: TGTGCCAGCATAAGGGGCATAGCTGAAAAACTGTTTTTT.

This clone is labeled medium-sized. The gene calls are TRBV7-3 and TRBJ1-1; D might be TRBD1 (6 bases). Germline V CDR1 and CDR2: SGHTA, FQGTGA. V was pared by 5 bases and J by 8 bases, with 15 bases between. The CDR3 is made up of 13 amino acids. DNA for the CDR3: TGTGCCAGCAGCCCACGGGGGGGCCGGGAAGCTTTCTTT. Translated: CASSPRGGREAFF.

The count of this clone is one. V gene TRBV14 combines with J gene TRBJ2-7; unclear D gene. V was trimmed by 2 bases and J by 13 bases, leaving 27 bases between them. Looked up from germline, CDR1 is SGHDN and CDR2 is FVKESK. The CDR3 spans 16 residues. The CDR3 region has the DNA TGTGCCAGCAGCCAATTCTTTGGCGAACCTTCCCTAAACCACTACTTC. Amino acid sequence: CASSQFFGEPSLNHYF.

V gene TRBV6-1 combines with J gene TRBJ2-5; 10 bases match TRBD2. CDR3 size: 15 residues. From germline, CDR1 is MNHNS and CDR2 SASEGT. V dropped 5 bases and J dropped 2; count of bases not matched to a gene: 5. CDR3 in amino acids: CASSPTSGDQETQYF. The CDR3 bases are TGTGCCAGCAGTCCCACTAGCGGGGATCAAGAGACCCAGTACTTC.

This clone was detected once. Here the CDR3 reads CASTRPDRTYEQYF. As DNA, the CDR3 is TGTGCCAGCACCCGACCAGACAGAACCTACGAGCAGTACTTC. The chain uses TRBV7-8 and TRBJ2-7; D perhaps matches TRBD1 (5 bases). Per germline, CDR1 SGHVS and CDR2 FQNEAQ. Deletions cut 7 bases from V and 2 bases from J, with 15 bases between. The CDR3 extends over 14 amino acids.

This chain links TRBV18 with TRBJ1-5; D remains ambiguous. CDR3 length equals 14 residues. Germline lookup yields CDR1 KGHSH and CDR2 LQKENI. V lost 5 bases to trimming and J lost 4 bases, with 12 bases between them. CDR3 region: CASSVSVGNQPQHF. In DNA form, the CDR3 reads TGTGCCAGCTCAGTATCTGTGGGTAATCAGCCCCAGCATTTT.

This chain connects TRBV5-1 to TRBJ2-6, with 7 bases that match TRBD1. The length of the CDR3 is 15 residues. Germline CDR1 is SGHRS and CDR2 is YFSETQ. J was trimmed by 6 bases and V by 4 bases; bases with no gene match: 7. The CDR3 loop is CASSEFDREANVLTF. CDR3 nucleotides: TGCGCCAGCAGCGAGTTCGACAGGGAGGCCAACGTCCTGACTTTC.

The chain recombines TRBV25-1 with TRBJ1-4; possibly TRBD1 for D (5 bases). Germline V gene sequence: CDR1 MGHDK, CDR2 SYGVNS. V was pared by 6 bases and J by 8 bases, with 10 bases between. The CDR3 runs to 12 residues. CDR3 bases: TGTGCCAGCAGGGACTGGGACGAAAAACTGTTTTTT. Translation gives CASRDWDEKLFF.

The rearrangement joins TRBV4-2 to TRBJ2-3; a weak D match, TRBD1 (6 bases). CDR3 length: 15 residues. V lost 0 bases and J lost 8, with 15 bases in between. Germline V gene sequence: CDR1 LGHNA, CDR2 YNFKEQ. The CDR3 is CASSQDNNGGRTQYF. The CDR3 nucleotides read TGTGCCAGCAGCCAAGATAATAATGGGGGCCGTACGCAGTATTTT.